The clone carrying this TCR beta chain showed up just a few times. This sample was included in a study of blood T cell repertoires in COVID-19. Clones were sequenced by immunoSEQ multiplex PCR, and TCRdb holds only the in-frame ones, with some missing. The repertoire consists of 150,000 to 200,000 clones, with about 85% occurring once and the leading ten covering around 0.99%. CDR3 length: 13 amino acids. Germline loops: CDR1 LGHDT, CDR2 YNNKEL (reference sequence). J lost 8 bases, V lost 7 bases, and 8 bases had no gene match. The sequencing sample was made of peripheral blood. The TCR sequence derives from a man between 18 and 29 years old with acute or convalescent COVID-19. This chain connects TRBV3-1 (or the pseudogene TRBV3-2) to TRBJ1-2, with TRBD1 identical over 9 bases. The CDR3 region has the DNA TGTGCCAGCATGCAACAGGGGGCGCGGGGCTACACCTTC. Amino acids: CASMQQGARGYTF.